Below, 13 T cell receptor beta chains from the same sample are listed, as sequenced in a study of CD8+CD57+ T cells in acquired aplastic anemia. CDR3 and TCR beta VDJ profiling relied on a genomic DNA template. Via MiXCR, TCRdb re-called the reads, giving one row per CDR3 protein. The sample lists about 210,000 distinct CDR3 sequences; approximately 57% were seen once. The sample taken for sequencing was sorted CD4+, CD8+, or CD8+CD57+ T cells (not recorded which) from PBMCs. The receptors shown here come from a human donor in good health.

The V and J genes are TRBV24-1 and TRBJ2-3; a possible D gene is TRBD2 (7 bases). Looked up from germline, CDR1 is KGHDR and CDR2 is SFDVKD. V gave up 3 bases and J gave up 4 bases, with 22 bases separating them. The CDR3 spans 18 residues. CDR3 sequence reads: CATSDHVGLGGGADTQYF. DNA of the CDR3: TGTGCCACCAGTGATCATGTCGGTTTAGGCGGGGGCGCAGATACGCAGTATTTT.

The gene calls are TRBV5-1 and TRBJ2-5, with TRBD1 matching 12 bases. This CDR3 has 16 residues. Germline CDR1 SGHRS, CDR2 YFSETQ. Trimming cost V 4 bases and J 2 bases; bases outside gene matches: 6. CDR3 DNA: TGCGCCAGCAGCCTCGGGACAGGGGGCATTCAAGAGACCCAGTACTTC. As protein: CASSLGTGGIQETQYF.

This chain links TRBV7-2 with TRBJ2-7; TRBD2 matches 10 bases. J gave up 2 bases and V 5 bases, and 12 bases lay outside the gene matches. Germline lookup yields CDR1 SGHTA and CDR2 FQGNSA. The CDR3 contains 17 residues. CDR3: CASSLRLAGVSPYEQYF. CDR3 in DNA: TGTGCCAGCAGCCTACGGCTAGCGGGAGTTTCGCCCTACGAGCAGTACTTC.

The chain links TRBV12-3 or TRBV12-4 to TRBJ2-3, with 7 bases aligning to TRBD2. CDR3 size: 14 residues. Losses at the gene ends were 6 bases for V and 10 bases for J; bases not matched to a gene: 13. CDR3 region: CASREGLEDGAQYF. The DNA of the CDR3 is TGTGCCAGCAGAGAAGGACTAGAGGACGGGGCGCAGTATTTT.

This clonotype was counted only a few times. The V and J genes are TRBV2 and TRBJ1-5, with a possible D match to TRBD1 (5 bases). The CDR3 runs 15 residues. Deletions cut 7 bases from V and 0 bases from J, with 13 bases between. The V gene's germline CDR1 is SNHLY and CDR2 FYNNEI. The CDR3 region has the DNA TGTGCCAGCACGGAGCAGGGTTTTAGCAATCAGCCCCAGCATTTT. This gives the protein CASTEQGFSNQPQHF.

A note on this clonotype: This is likely a read error, given that the CDR3 carries no conserved phenylalanine or tryptophan at its end. The CDR3 here is CSAMGGLGSTEAFL. The CDR3 DNA sequence: TGCAGTGCCATGGGGGGGTTGGGTTCGACTGAAGCTTTCTTA. The chain uses TRBV20-1 and TRBJ1-1, with D possibly TRBD1 on 5 matching bases. The V end was cut by 6 bases, the J end by 5 bases, with 19 bases between. The CDR3 is 14 amino acids. Germline CDR1 is DFQATT and CDR2 is SNEGSKA (reference sequence).

The chain links TRBV7-3 to TRBJ2-7; 12 bases fit TRBD1. V lost 5 bases, J lost 7 bases, and 12 bases stayed unmatched. CDR3 size: 16 residues. CDR1 is SGHTA and CDR2 is FQGTGA in the germline V gene. The CDR3 region is CASSASPGQGAGEQYF. DNA of the CDR3: TGTGCCAGCAGCGCGAGCCCGGGACAGGGGGCAGGAGAGCAGTACTTC. Full variable domain (outside the CDR3, taken from reference TRBV7-3 and TRBJ2-7): GAGVSQTPSNKVTEKGKYVELRCDPISGHTALYWYRQSLGQGPEFLIYFQGTGAADDSGLPNDRFFAVRPEGSVSTLKIQRTERGDSAVYLCASSASPGQGAGEQYFGPGTRLTVT.

In its sample, this clonotype was seen once. The chain uses TRBV24-1 and TRBJ2-2, with TRBD1 as a possible D gene (5 bases). Trimming left V 0 bases short and J 8 bases short, with 12 bases between. CDR1 is KGHDR and CDR2 is SFDVKD in the germline V gene. There are 15 residues in the CDR3. CDR3 sequence reads: CATSDLLQAQGELFF. The CDR3 DNA follows: TGTGCCACCAGTGATTTGCTACAGGCCCAAGGGGAGCTGTTTTTT.

Points on this clonotype: At one of its ends the junction is not consistent with the germline gene, which may arise from a read error. The CDR3 protein is CASSSALLERGVYDQYF. The CDR3 region has the DNA TGTGCCAGCAGCTCCGCCCTTTTGGAGCGGGGGGTTTACGATCAGTACTTC. J is TRBJ2-7 and V is TRBV7-9, with 9 positions matching TRBD2. This CDR3 region has 17 residues. CDR1 and CDR2 from the germline V gene are SEHNR and FQNEAQ (reference sequence). Full variable domain (remainder filled in from reference TRBV7-9 and TRBJ2-7): DTGVSQNPRHKITKRGQNVTFRCDPISEHNRLYWYRQTLGQGPEFLTYFQNEAQLEKSRLLSDRFSAERPKGSFSTLEIQRTEQGDSAMYLCASSSALLERGVYDQYFGPGTRLTVT.

This chain uses TRBV2 with TRBJ1-5; D uncertain. CDR1 SNHLY and CDR2 FYNNEI come from the germline V gene. CDR3 length equals 13 residues. Trimming stripped 1 base from V and 5 bases from J, with 6 bases between. CDR3 DNA: TGTGCCAGCAGTGAAGGGGAGGATCAGCCCCAGCATTTT. Translation: CASSEGEDQPQHF.

The sample holds many counts of this clonotype. The rearrangement links TRBV9 to TRBJ2-7, with TRBD2 matching over 9 bases. This CDR3 region has 14 residues. V lost 0 bases to trimming and J lost 4 bases; unmatched junction nucleotides: 2. From germline, CDR1 is SGDLS and CDR2 YYNGEE. The DNA for the CDR3 is TGTGCCAGCAGCGTAGGCGGGGGGGCGTACGAGCAGTACTTC. Its translation is CASSVGGGAYEQYF.

This chain uses TRBV20-1 with TRBJ2-7, with 9 positions matching TRBD1. V shed 6 bases and J 6 bases; nucleotides not matched to a gene: 15. Germline CDR1 is DFQATT and CDR2 is SNEGSKA (reference sequence). The CDR3 is 15 amino acids. The CDR3 protein is CSAPGGGGQGSEQYF. The CDR3 nucleotides are TGCAGTGCCCCTGGGGGGGGGGGACAGGGTAGCGAGCAGTACTTC.

The chain combines TRBV7-2 with TRBJ1-1; D possibly corresponds to TRBD1 (5 bases). Trimming cost V 1 base and J 1 base, with 10 bases left between them. This CDR3 region has 15 residues. CDR1 and CDR2 (germline): SGHTA, FQGNSA. In nucleotides, the CDR3 is TGTGCCAGCAGCTTAGGCCGACAGTGGAACACTGAAGCTTTCTTT. This sequence encodes CASSLGRQWNTEAFF.